These T cell receptor beta chains were read from a single sample in a study of tumor T cells in aggressive B-cell lymphoma. Profiling relied on immunoSEQ multiplex PCR, and the TCRdb table lists in-frame clones only, not all of them. In the table there are roughly 2,700 clones, roughly 85% of which are singletons. Sequenced: tumor tissue. The receptors stem from an adult with diffuse large B cell lymphoma. Some clones in this sample may be carry-over from other donors' samples. Both conserved end residues are part of each CDR3. The order of the fields is CDR3 length, J gene, V gene, clone size, CDR3 protein. Clone sizes are given selectively: once, few, many, or a class where the clone is expanded.

cdr3_length: 14; j_call: TRBJ1-6; v_call: TRBV30; clone_size: .; cdr3_aa: CAWTLTEVWSPLHF
cdr3_length: 12; j_call: TRBJ2-1; v_call: TRBV29-1; clone_size: .; cdr3_aa: CSVEQGYNEQFF
cdr3_length: 15; j_call: TRBJ2-1; v_call: TRBV30; clone_size: .; cdr3_aa: CAWSPTSGLYNEQFF
cdr3_length: 16; j_call: TRBJ1-3; v_call: TRBV14; clone_size: .; cdr3_aa: CASSQEFPGLGNTIYF
cdr3_length: 17; j_call: TRBJ2-3; v_call: TRBV18; clone_size: .; cdr3_aa: CASSLTPGLAGGDTQYF
cdr3_length: 11; j_call: TRBJ1-1; v_call: TRBV30; clone_size: .; cdr3_aa: CAWAQGTEAFF
cdr3_length: 13; j_call: TRBJ1-2; v_call: TRBV25-1; clone_size: .; cdr3_aa: CASSEQGFRGYTF
cdr3_length: 14; j_call: TRBJ1-4; v_call: TRBV6-1; clone_size: .; cdr3_aa: CASKLWQGNEKLFF
cdr3_length: 12; j_call: TRBJ1-4; v_call: TRBV19; clone_size: .; cdr3_aa: CASTQGAEKLFF
cdr3_length: 15; j_call: TRBJ1-4; v_call: TRBV18; clone_size: .; cdr3_aa: CASSPLSGINEKLFF
cdr3_length: 15; j_call: TRBJ1-3; v_call: TRBV16; clone_size: .; cdr3_aa: CASSHTGSSGNTIYF
cdr3_length: 14; j_call: TRBJ1-1; v_call: TRBV4-2; clone_size: few; cdr3_aa: CASSPPTGGTEAFF
cdr3_length: 15; j_call: TRBJ2-2; v_call: TRBV5-1; clone_size: .; cdr3_aa: CASSLQGGKVGELFF
cdr3_length: 11; j_call: TRBJ1-1; v_call: TRBV20-1; clone_size: .; cdr3_aa: CSALRTDEAFF
cdr3_length: 14; j_call: TRBJ1-2; v_call: TRBV10-3; clone_size: .; cdr3_aa: CAINRQGTTYGYTF
cdr3_length: 13; j_call: TRBJ2-5; v_call: TRBV25-1; clone_size: .; cdr3_aa: CASRQGGGETQYF
cdr3_length: 14; j_call: TRBJ1-4; v_call: TRBV5-1; clone_size: once; cdr3_aa: CASSLGARDEKLFF
cdr3_length: 14; j_call: TRBJ2-1; v_call: TRBV27; clone_size: .; cdr3_aa: CASSISSSGVRQFF
cdr3_length: 14; j_call: TRBJ1-2; v_call: TRBV4-1; clone_size: .; cdr3_aa: CASSQVTGGIGYTF
cdr3_length: 15; j_call: TRBJ1-5; v_call: TRBV4-2; clone_size: few; cdr3_aa: CASSQETGLNQPQHF
cdr3_length: 12; j_call: TRBJ1-1; v_call: TRBV29-1; clone_size: .; cdr3_aa: CSVEEVNTKAFF
cdr3_length: 14; j_call: .; v_call: TRBV11-2; clone_size: .; cdr3_aa: CASSEWTGSYEQYF
cdr3_length: 14; j_call: TRBJ1-1; v_call: TRBV27; clone_size: .; cdr3_aa: CASSPQGQGAEAFF
cdr3_length: 13; j_call: TRBJ2-3; v_call: TRBV5-1; clone_size: .; cdr3_aa: CASTPGLQDTQYF
cdr3_length: 15; j_call: TRBJ2-4; v_call: TRBV6-5; clone_size: .; cdr3_aa: CASTGSSLAKNIQYF
cdr3_length: 15; j_call: TRBJ1-3; v_call: TRBV6-5; clone_size: .; cdr3_aa: CASSWSGGVGNTIYF
cdr3_length: 15; j_call: TRBJ1-3; v_call: TRBV9; clone_size: .; cdr3_aa: CASSVGGNSGNTIYF
cdr3_length: 13; j_call: TRBJ1-1; v_call: TRBV18; clone_size: .; cdr3_aa: CASSPPTGVEAFF
cdr3_length: 13; j_call: TRBJ2-3; v_call: TRBV7-2; clone_size: .; cdr3_aa: CASSHQGADTQYF
cdr3_length: 15; j_call: TRBJ1-1; v_call: TRBV19; clone_size: .; cdr3_aa: CASSRRRTMNTEAFF
cdr3_length: 13; j_call: TRBJ2-7; v_call: TRBV27; clone_size: .; cdr3_aa: CAIPGVATYEQYF
cdr3_length: 17; j_call: TRBJ2-3; v_call: TRBV9; clone_size: .; cdr3_aa: CASSVAGGVFSTDTQYF
cdr3_length: 10; j_call: TRBJ1-1; v_call: TRBV6-4; clone_size: .; cdr3_aa: CASNSFIAFF
cdr3_length: 12; j_call: TRBJ2-2; v_call: TRBV7-8; clone_size: .; cdr3_aa: CASSFTGRELFF
cdr3_length: 16; j_call: TRBJ2-3; v_call: TRBV7-9; clone_size: .; cdr3_aa: CASSLGLADFTDTQYF
cdr3_length: 14; j_call: TRBJ1-2; v_call: TRBV5-4; clone_size: .; cdr3_aa: CASSLRTQDYGYTF
cdr3_length: 13; j_call: TRBJ1-3; v_call: TRBV11-2; clone_size: few; cdr3_aa: CASSLGQQNTIYF
cdr3_length: 15; j_call: TRBJ2-5; v_call: TRBV5-4; clone_size: .; cdr3_aa: CAGSLALGSGSKQYF
cdr3_length: 14; j_call: TRBJ1-5; v_call: TRBV6-6; clone_size: .; cdr3_aa: CASSPDSSNQPQHF
cdr3_length: 14; j_call: TRBJ2-5; v_call: TRBV11-2; clone_size: .; cdr3_aa: CASSLGTGQETQYF
cdr3_length: 14; j_call: TRBJ1-1; v_call: TRBV19; clone_size: few; cdr3_aa: CASSAGRMNTEAFF
cdr3_length: 14; j_call: TRBJ1-2; v_call: TRBV15; clone_size: .; cdr3_aa: CATSRGGDNYGYTF
cdr3_length: 17; j_call: TRBJ1-1; v_call: TRBV7-8; clone_size: .; cdr3_aa: CASSLESGRGLATEAFF
cdr3_length: 16; j_call: TRBJ2-5; v_call: TRBV9; clone_size: .; cdr3_aa: CASSVSGAGYQETQYF
cdr3_length: 14; j_call: TRBJ1-2; v_call: TRBV19; clone_size: .; cdr3_aa: CASSPGRGNYGYAF
cdr3_length: 15; j_call: TRBJ1-4; v_call: TRBV5-5; clone_size: .; cdr3_aa: CASSLLTGINEKLFF
cdr3_length: 13; j_call: TRBJ2-3; v_call: TRBV7-2; clone_size: .; cdr3_aa: CASSPRSSDTQYF
cdr3_length: 14; j_call: TRBJ2-5; v_call: TRBV5-1; clone_size: .; cdr3_aa: CASSLEYFLETQYF
cdr3_length: 14; j_call: TRBJ1-1; v_call: TRBV5-1; clone_size: few; cdr3_aa: CASSWGQGNTEAFF
cdr3_length: 14; j_call: TRBJ2-7; v_call: TRBV7-8; clone_size: .; cdr3_aa: CASSRRSPNYEQYF
cdr3_length: 18; j_call: TRBJ2-7; v_call: TRBV18; clone_size: .; cdr3_aa: CASSHRDRSKQNPYEQYF
cdr3_length: 13; j_call: TRBJ1-1; v_call: TRBV19; clone_size: .; cdr3_aa: CASKLTLNTEAFF